Listed here is a single TCR beta chain. Its antigen is undetermined. This sample stems from a study of T-cell memory formation after mild COVID-19. Study overall: Most TCR clusters belonged to a single donor.

Overall study findings and caveats: The study found balanced CD4/CD8 in clones contracting day 15 to 85 and a CD4+ lean in later expanders.

Deletions cut 8 bases from V and 2 bases from J, with 20 bases between. The germline V gene encodes CDR1 MDHEN and CDR2 SYDVKM. This CDR3 contains 16 residues. Constant-segment-primed 5'RACE gave TCR alpha and TCR beta cDNA libraries with sample barcodes and UMIs. TCRdb called the 5' RACE reads again in MiXCR, with one record for every CDR3 protein. The profile covers 150,000 to 200,000 distinct CDR3 sequences, with 13% appearing a single time and approximately 3.4% taken by the ten largest. The specimen was PBMCs or a T cell subset sorted from them (not recorded which). This sequence joins TRBV28 and TRBJ2-3; D possibly corresponds to TRBD2 (6 bases). This clonotype was obtained from a man aged 18-30 years who had mild COVID-19 (a few samples of this study predate the infection). Cell type and time point are not known. The CDR3 spells CASGSFGGEPTDTQYF. Here the CDR3 DNA reads TGTGCCAGCGGCTCTTTTGGAGGGGAGCCCACAGATACGCAGTATTTT.